The 7 T cell receptor beta chains reported below all come from one sample, sequenced in a study of T cell responses to AZD1222 COVID-19 vaccine. Here immunoSEQ multiplex PCR was the method, and the copy in TCRdb shows in-frame clones only, minus some. The table has 30,000 to 35,000 clones, approximately 89% seen once. The sequenced sample was peripheral blood, obtained on day 0 of AZD1222 vaccination. Receptor source: an adult in good health.

This chain connects TRBV27 to TRBJ1-5; tentatively, D is TRBD1 (5 bases). CDR1 is MNHEY, CDR2 SMNVEV, per germline (reference sequence). The CDR3 is 15 residues long. The V and J ends lost 3 bases and 9 bases respectively, with 18 bases between them. The CDR3 DNA follows: TGTGCCAGCAGTTTGGGGCAGGGCGTGGGTCTGCCCCAGCATTTT. Its protein product is CASSLGQGVGLPQHF.

The chain recombines TRBV14 with TRBJ1-3; D is uncertain. Deletions cut 7 bases from V and 0 bases from J, with 4 bases between. Germline CDR1 and CDR2: SGHDN and FVKESK. The CDR3 is made up of 12 amino acids. CDR3 sequence reads: CASMGSGNTIYF. The CDR3 bases are TGTGCCAGCATGGGCTCTGGAAACACCATATATTTT.

This chain joins TRBV7-2 and TRBJ1-1, with a possible D match to TRBD1 (6 bases). Germline V gene lookup returns CDR1 SGHTA and CDR2 FQGNSA. Trimming stripped 5 bases from V and 4 bases from J, with 17 bases between. The CDR3 is 15 residues long. The CDR3 coding sequence is TGTGCCAGCAGCCCTACCGGGACAACTAGCACTGAAGCTTTCTTT. Translated, it gives CASSPTGTTSTEAFF.

In its sample, this clone was seen a few times. CDR3 sequence: CASSPRGRAYEQYF. As DNA, the CDR3 is TGTGCCAGTAGTCCCCGGGGCAGGGCCTACGAGCAGTACTTC. This chain links TRBV19 with TRBJ2-7; D possibly matches TRBD1 or TRBD2 (5 bases each). V dropped 5 bases and J dropped 2 bases, with 13 bases sitting between them. Germline CDR1 LNHDA, CDR2 SQIVND (reference sequence). This CDR3 is built from 14 residues.

This CDR3 is CASSYSTGTGEFLGNSPLHF. The CDR3 DNA is TGTGCCAGCAGTTACTCGACCGGGACAGGGGAATTTCTGGGTAATTCACCCCTCCACTTT. The rearrangement uses TRBV6-2 or TRBV6-3 and TRBJ1-6, with TRBD1 identical over 10 bases. Trimming removed 0 bases from V and 6 bases from J; junction bases left unmatched: 14. This CDR3 comprises 20 residues. CDR1 is MNHEY, CDR2 SVGEGT, per germline.

This chain uses TRBV5-6 with TRBJ1-3; D not resolved. Trimming cost V 1 base and J 0 bases, with 8 bases left between them. CDR1 is SGHDT and CDR2 is YYEEEE in the germline V gene. The length of the CDR3 is 15 residues. This CDR3 is CASSLIGNSGNTIYF. CDR3 in DNA: TGTGCCAGCAGCTTGATAGGAAACTCTGGAAACACCATATATTTT.

This chain connects TRBV5-1 to TRBJ1-2; D call uncertain. The germline gives CDR1 SGHRS, CDR2 YFSETQ. The CDR3 has 15 amino acids. V dropped 4 bases and J dropped 3 bases, with 16 bases sitting between them. CDR3 protein: CASSPDSAGYYGYTF. CDR3 in DNA: TGCGCCAGCAGCCCGGACTCGGCGGGGTACTATGGCTACACCTTC.